The 10 T cell receptor beta chains below were found in one sample sequenced in a study of OX40 agonist ivuxolimab in advanced cancers. TCRdb's copy holds only in-frame clones and misses some; the assay was immunoSEQ multiplex PCR. This table holds tens of thousands of clones, about nine tenths found once. Sequencing was performed on CD4+ or CD8+ T cells sorted from blood, taken in a trial of the OX40 agonist ivuxolimab. These receptors all come from an adult with an advanced solid tumor such as melanoma, head and neck, liver or kidney cancer.

The rearrangement uses TRBV18 and TRBJ1-1; the match to TRBD1 covers 11 bases. V trimming: 4 bases; J trimming: 7 bases; junction bases outside the gene matches: 5. This CDR3 contains 14 residues. CDR1 KGHSH and CDR2 LQKENI come from the germline V gene. In DNA, the CDR3 is TGTGCCAGCTCACAACCGGGACAGGGGGTTGAAGCTTTCTTT. Translated, it gives CASSQPGQGVEAFF.

The chain joins TRBV5-1 to TRBJ2-3, with D possibly matching TRBD1 (5 bases). Trimming took 4 bases from V and 0 from J, leaving 12 bases between them. Germline loops: CDR1 SGHRS, CDR2 YFSETQ. The CDR3 contains 15 residues. This chain's CDR3 is CASSPKTASTDTQYF. CDR3 DNA sequence: TGCGCCAGCAGCCCCAAGACAGCTAGCACAGATACGCAGTATTTT. The full variable domain, its missing parts supplied by reference TRBV5-1 and TRBJ2-3, is KAGVTQTPRYLIKTRGQQVTLSCSPISGHRSVSWYQQTPGQGLQFLFEYFSETQRNKGNFPGRFSGRQFSNSRSEMNVSTLELGDSALYLCASSPKTASTDTQYFGPGTRLTVL.

The rearrangement links TRBV18 to TRBJ2-5, with D perhaps matching TRBD1 (6 bases). V lost 3 bases and J 5 bases, leaving 16 bases between the germline ends. The CDR3 totals 15 residues. CDR1 KGHSH and CDR2 LQKENI come from the germline V gene. CDR3: CASSPGPTGSETQYF. In nucleotides, the CDR3 is TGTGCCAGCTCACCGGGACCTACAGGGTCGGAGACCCAGTACTTC. Supplemented by reference TRBV18 and TRBJ2-5, the full variable domain reads NAGVMQNPRHLVRRRGQEARLRCSPMKGHSHVYWYRQLPEEGLKFMVYLQKENIIDESGMPKERFSAEFPKEGPSILRIQQVVRGDSAAYFCASSPGPTGSETQYFGPGTRLLVL.

The rearrangement joins TRBV7-6 to TRBJ2-7; a weak D match, TRBD1 (5 bases). V was trimmed by 5 bases and J by 4 bases, leaving 15 bases between them. CDR1 and CDR2 (germline): SGHVS, FNYEAQ. The CDR3 runs 14 residues. CDR3 bases: TGTGCCAGCAGCCCGACAGCCATCGGTTACGAGCAGTACTTC. This encodes CASSPTAIGYEQYF.

The chain has TRBV28 and TRBJ2-7, with D perhaps matching TRBD1 (6 bases). Germline values: CDR1 MDHEN, CDR2 SYDVKM. The ends were cut back, 3 bases at V and 6 bases at J, with 15 bases in the middle. This CDR3 comprises 14 residues. The CDR3 here is CASSFRMAGVEQYF. The CDR3 nucleotides read TGTGCCAGCAGTTTTAGGATGGCAGGGGTCGAGCAGTACTTC.

The CDR3 region is CASSSQKGSGRALNEQFF. The CDR3 region has the DNA TGTGCCAGCAGCTCCCAGAAAGGTTCCGGGAGGGCCTTAAATGAGCAGTTCTTC. The chain has TRBV11-3 and TRBJ2-1, with 8 bases that match TRBD2. Losses at the gene ends were 4 bases for V and 7 bases for J; bases not matched to a gene: 18. The CDR3 covers 18 residues. The germline CDR1 and CDR2 sequences are SGHNT and YENEEA.

J is TRBJ2-3 and V is TRBV6-1, with 11 bases matching TRBD2. V was clipped by 3 bases and J by 4 bases; unmatched bases: 6. The CDR3 length is 16 residues. From germline, CDR1 is MNHNS and CDR2 SASEGT. CDR3 nucleotides: TGTGCCAGCAGTGACCTACTAGCGGGAGCAGCAGATACGCAGTATTTT. This gives the protein CASSDLLAGAADTQYF.

The chain carries TRBV28 and TRBJ2-7; 7 bases agree with TRBD2. The V and J ends lost 3 bases and 0 bases, in that order; junction bases with no gene match: 2. Germline CDR1 MDHEN, CDR2 SYDVKM. The CDR3 is 14 residues long. CDR3 in DNA: TGTGCCAGCAGTTTGAGCGGGACCTCCTACGAGCAGTACTTC. Protein sequence: CASSLSGTSYEQYF. The whole variable domain, remainder taken from reference TRBV28 and TRBJ2-7, is DVKVTQSSRYLVKRTGEKVFLECVQDMDHENMFWYRQDPGLGLRLIYFSYDVKMKEKGDIPEGYSVSREKKERFSLILESASTNQTSMYLCASSLSGTSYEQYFGPGTRLTVT.

This chain links TRBV5-5 with TRBJ1-4, with D unclear. CDR3 length equals 15 residues. Deletions cut 0 bases from V and 5 bases from J, with 11 bases between. CDR1 and CDR2 from the germline V gene are SGHKS and YYEKEE (reference sequence). The CDR3 spells CASSLAPLGNEKLFF. As DNA, the CDR3 is TGTGCCAGCAGCTTGGCCCCGTTGGGGAATGAAAAACTGTTTTTT.

This clone was seen once. Other nucleotide sequences in the sample specify the same CDR3. The genes are TRBV19 and TRBJ1-1, with D unresolved. Trimming removed 6 bases from V and 1 base from J, with 3 bases in between. Germline V CDR1 and CDR2: LNHDA, SQIVND (reference sequence). The CDR3 spans 11 residues. The CDR3 sequence: CASRKNTEAFF. The CDR3 nucleotides read TGTGCCAGTAGAAAGAACACTGAAGCTTTCTTT.